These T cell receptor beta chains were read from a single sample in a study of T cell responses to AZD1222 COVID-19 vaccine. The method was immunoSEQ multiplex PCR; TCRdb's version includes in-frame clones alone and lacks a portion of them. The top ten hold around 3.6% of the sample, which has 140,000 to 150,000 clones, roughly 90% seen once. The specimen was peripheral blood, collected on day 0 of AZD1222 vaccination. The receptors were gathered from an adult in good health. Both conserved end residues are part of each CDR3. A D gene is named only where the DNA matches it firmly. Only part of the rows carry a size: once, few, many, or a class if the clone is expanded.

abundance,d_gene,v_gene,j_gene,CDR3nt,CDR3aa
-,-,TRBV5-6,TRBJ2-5,TGTGCCAGCAGCTTGCCCAGTGGGGAGACCCAGTACTTC,CASSLPSGETQYF
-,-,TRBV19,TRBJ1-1,TGTGCCAGTAGTATAGATCAGCGGTCGGCCACGTACAACACTGAAGCTTTCTTT,CASSIDQRSATYNTEAFF
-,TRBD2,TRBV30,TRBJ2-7,TGTGCCTGGAGTGAGAGCGGGAGAGTAGTAACCTACGAGCAGTACTTC,CAWSESGRVVTYEQYF
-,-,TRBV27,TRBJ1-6,TGTGCCAGCAGTTTCCGGGGTTCACCCCTCCACTTT,CASSFRGSPLHF
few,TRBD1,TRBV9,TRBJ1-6,TGTGCCAGCAGCGTAGCTTTCGCAGGGGGTTCACCCCTCCACTTT,CASSVAFAGGSPLHF
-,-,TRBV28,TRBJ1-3,TGTGCCAGCACCCACACAGGAATCGGCCTAAACACCATATATTTT,CASTHTGIGLNTIYF
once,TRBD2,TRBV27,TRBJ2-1,TGTGCCAGCACCGACATGACTAGCGGGACCCCCTACAATGAGCAGTTCTTC,CASTDMTSGTPYNEQFF
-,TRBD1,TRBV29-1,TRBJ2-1,TGCAGCGGGGGACAGGGAATGAATGAGCAGTTCTTC,CSGGQGMNEQFF
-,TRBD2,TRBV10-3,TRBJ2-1,TGTGCCATCAGTGGGGGGACTAGCGGGAACTCCTACAATGAGCAGTTCTTC,CAISGGTSGNSYNEQFF
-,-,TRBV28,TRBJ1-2,TGTGCCAGCAGAAGTGACACGCCCTATGGCTACACCTTC,CASRSDTPYGYTF
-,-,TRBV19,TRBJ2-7,TGTGCCAGTAGTATTAGCGATGGAGGTGAGCAGTACTTC,CASSISDGGEQYF
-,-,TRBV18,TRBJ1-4,TGTGCCAGCTCACCATTGGCAACTAATGAAAAACTGTTTTTT,CASSPLATNEKLFF
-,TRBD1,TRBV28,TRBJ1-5,TGTGCCAGCAGTTTTGGACAGGGGCATCAGCCCCAGCATTTT,CASSFGQGHQPQHF
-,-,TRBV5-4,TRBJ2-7,TGTGCCAGCAGCTTGTCACGCGAGCAGTACTTC,CASSLSREQYF
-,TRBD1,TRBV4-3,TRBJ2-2,TGCGCCAGCAGCCAACCACCCACAGGGGCCGGGGAGCTGTTTTTT,CASSQPPTGAGELFF
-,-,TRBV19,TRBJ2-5,TGTGCCAGTAGTATAGGCGGTACGGCAAGGGAGACCCAGTACTTC,CASSIGGTARETQYF
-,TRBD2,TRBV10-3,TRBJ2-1,TGTGCCATCAGTGATGTAGGGACGGGGGGGGATGAGCAGTTCTTC,CAISDVGTGGDEQFF
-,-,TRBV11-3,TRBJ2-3,TGTGCCAGCAGCTTTCGAGCTACCCTCACAGATACGCAGTATTTT,CASSFRATLTDTQYF
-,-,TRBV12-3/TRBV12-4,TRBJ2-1,TGTGCCAGCACCACCAGAGACAATGAGCAGTTCTTC,CASTTRDNEQFF
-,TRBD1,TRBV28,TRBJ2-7,TGTGCCAGCAGTTGGGACAGGGCGAGAGACGAGCAGTACTTC,CASSWDRARDEQYF
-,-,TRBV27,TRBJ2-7,TGTGCCAGCAGCCCACGGGACTGGTCCTACGAGCAGTACTTC,CASSPRDWSYEQYF
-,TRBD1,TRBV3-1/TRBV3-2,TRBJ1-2,TGTGCCAGCAGCCAGGGACAGGGCTATGGCTACACCTTC,CASSQGQGYGYTF
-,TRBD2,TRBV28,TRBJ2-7,TGTGCCAGCAGTACTAGCGGGATGGGTCCCGAGCAGTACTTC,CASSTSGMGPEQYF
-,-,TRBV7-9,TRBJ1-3,TGTGCCAGCAGCTTCGCACAGGCCGGAAACACCATATATTTT,CASSFAQAGNTIYF
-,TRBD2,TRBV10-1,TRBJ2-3,TGCGCCAGCAGCCAACTAGCGGGAATTCAAGATACGCAGTATTTT,CASSQLAGIQDTQYF
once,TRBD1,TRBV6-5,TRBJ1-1,TGTGCCAGCAGGCAGATTCGGACAGGGGACACTGAAGCTTTCTTT,CASRQIRTGDTEAFF
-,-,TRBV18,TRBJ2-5,TGTGCCAGCTCACCAGGGAAAGAGACCCAGTACTTC,CASSPGKETQYF
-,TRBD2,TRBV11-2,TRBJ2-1,TGTGCCAGCAGCCGACTAGCGGGCCAGAATGAGCAGTTCTTC,CASSRLAGQNEQFF
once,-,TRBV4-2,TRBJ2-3,TGTGCCAGCAGCCAAGGCGACACAGATACGCAGTATTTT,CASSQGDTDTQYF
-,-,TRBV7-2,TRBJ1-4,TGTGCCAGCAGCTTACCCCAGGGGAATAATGAAAAACTGTTTTTT,CASSLPQGNNEKLFF
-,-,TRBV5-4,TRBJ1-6,TGTGCCAGCAGCCCTCTAGGAGGGAATGGTTCACCCCTCCACTTT,CASSPLGGNGSPLHF
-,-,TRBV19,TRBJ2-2,TGTGCCAGTAGTATTCAGGGGTACACCGGGGAGCTGTTTTTT,CASSIQGYTGELFF
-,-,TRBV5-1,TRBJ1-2,TGCGCCAGCAGTCCACTGGGAAGTTCGTTCTATGGCTACACCTTC,CASSPLGSSFYGYTF
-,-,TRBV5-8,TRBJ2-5,TGTGCCAGCAGCCGAGGTTACGAGACCCAGTACTTC,CASSRGYETQYF
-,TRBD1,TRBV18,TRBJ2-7,TGTGCCAGCTCGCCCGGGACAGGGGCCTCTCGCGAGCAGTACTTC,CASSPGTGASREQYF
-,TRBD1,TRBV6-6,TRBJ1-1,TGTGCCAGCACTCTTGGGACAGGGGGCGTTAACACTGAAGCTTTCTTT,CASTLGTGGVNTEAFF
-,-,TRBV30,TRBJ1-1,TGTGCCTGGAGACCGGGAATGAACACTGAAGCTTTCTTT,CAWRPGMNTEAFF
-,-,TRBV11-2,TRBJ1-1,TGTGCCAGCAGCCTGGGCACTGAAGCTTTCTTT,CASSLGTEAFF
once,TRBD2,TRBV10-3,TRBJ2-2,TGTGCCATCAGCGAAGAACTAGCGGGAGCTACCGGGGAGCTGTTTTTT,CAISEELAGATGELFF
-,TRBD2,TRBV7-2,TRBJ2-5,TGTGCCAGCAGCTTAGGGCCTAGCGGTCCTACTCTCGGAGAGACCCAGTACTTC,CASSLGPSGPTLGETQYF
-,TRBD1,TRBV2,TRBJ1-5,TGTGCCAGCAGAGACGGACAGGGGCCGTCGGGCAATCAGCCCCAGCATTTT,CASRDGQGPSGNQPQHF
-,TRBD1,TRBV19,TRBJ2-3,TGTGCCAGTATGAGGGGGCCTAGCACAGATACGCAGTATTTT,CASMRGPSTDTQYF
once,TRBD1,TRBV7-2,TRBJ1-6,TGTGCCAGCAGGGGCAGCGCGGACAGGCATAATTCACCCCTCCACTTT,CASRGSADRHNSPLHF
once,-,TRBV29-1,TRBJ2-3,TGCAGCGTTTCCGTGGGGGTAGATACGCAGTATTTT,CSVSVGVDTQYF
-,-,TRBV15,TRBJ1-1,TGTGCCACCAGCAGAGACTTTACGGGGGTTGCTGAAGCTTTCTTT,CATSRDFTGVAEAFF
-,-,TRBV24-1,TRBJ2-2,TGTGCCACCAGTGATTTCCCGACAGGAGCGAACACCGGGGAGCTGTTTTTT,CATSDFPTGANTGELFF
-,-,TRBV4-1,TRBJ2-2,TGCGCCAGCAGCCAAGACAGGGCGTGGACCGGGGAGCTGTTTTTT,CASSQDRAWTGELFF
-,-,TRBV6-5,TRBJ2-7,TGTGCCAGCAGTTACTCTAATTCCTACGAGCAGTACTTC,CASSYSNSYEQYF
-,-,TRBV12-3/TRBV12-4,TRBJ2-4,TGTGCCAGCAGTACTAGGGAATACATTCAGTACTTC,CASSTREYIQYF
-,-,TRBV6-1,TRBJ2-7,TGTGCCAGCAGTGAAGCGTCTACGGTAGCGAACGAGCAGTACTTC,CASSEASTVANEQYF
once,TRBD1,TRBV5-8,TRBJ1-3,TGTGCCAGCAGCTTGGTGTTTGGGACAGGGGCTGGAAACACCATATATTTT,CASSLVFGTGAGNTIYF
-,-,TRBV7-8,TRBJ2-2,TGTGCCAGCAGCCGGGCGGGGGCTCGAGGCGGGGAGCTGTTTTTT,CASSRAGARGGELFF
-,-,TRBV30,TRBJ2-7,TGTGCACTCGGTATGGGGGGGCAGACCTACGAGCAGTACTTC,CALGMGGQTYEQYF
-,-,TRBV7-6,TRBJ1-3,TGTGCCAGCAGCTTCGGGACAAGTGGGAACACCATATATTTT,CASSFGTSGNTIYF
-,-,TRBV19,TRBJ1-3,TGTGCCAGTAGTTCTCAGTCTGCCTCTGGAAACACCATATATTTT,CASSSQSASGNTIYF
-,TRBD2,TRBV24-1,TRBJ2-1,TGTGCCACCAGTGGAAAGGAGGTAGCGGGAGTGAAGAACAATGAGCAGTTCTTC,CATSGKEVAGVKNNEQFF
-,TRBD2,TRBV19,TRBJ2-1,TGTGCCAGTAGTATCGTCAAACTAGCGGGAGGGCCAAATGAGCAGTTCTTC,CASSIVKLAGGPNEQFF
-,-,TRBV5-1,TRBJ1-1,TGCGCCAGCAGCTTGGATCTAGGCCGGAACACTGAAGCTTTCTTT,CASSLDLGRNTEAFF
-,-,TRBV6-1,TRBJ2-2,TGTGCCAGCAGTGAATCCTCAACCGCCGGGGAGCTGTTTTTT,CASSESSTAGELFF